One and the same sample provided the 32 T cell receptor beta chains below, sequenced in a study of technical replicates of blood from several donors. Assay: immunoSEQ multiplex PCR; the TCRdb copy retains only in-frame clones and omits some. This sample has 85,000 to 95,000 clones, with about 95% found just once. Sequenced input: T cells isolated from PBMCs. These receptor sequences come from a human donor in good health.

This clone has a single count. The CDR3 sequence is CASSEKREVAHEQFF. For the CDR3, the DNA is TGTGCCAGCAGCGAAAAGCGGGAGGTTGCCCATGAGCAGTTCTTC. This sequence joins TRBV9 and TRBJ2-1; 9 nucleotides agree with TRBD2. Germline CDR1 and CDR2: SGDLS and YYNGEE. The CDR3 covers 15 residues. V dropped 3 bases and J dropped 8; count of bases not matched to a gene: 9.

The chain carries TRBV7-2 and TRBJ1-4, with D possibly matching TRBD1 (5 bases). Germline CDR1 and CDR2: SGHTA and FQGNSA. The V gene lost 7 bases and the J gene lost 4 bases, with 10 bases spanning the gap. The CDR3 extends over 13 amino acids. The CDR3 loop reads CASNRGNNEKLFF. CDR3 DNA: TGTGCCAGCAATAGGGGAAATAATGAAAAACTGTTTTTT.

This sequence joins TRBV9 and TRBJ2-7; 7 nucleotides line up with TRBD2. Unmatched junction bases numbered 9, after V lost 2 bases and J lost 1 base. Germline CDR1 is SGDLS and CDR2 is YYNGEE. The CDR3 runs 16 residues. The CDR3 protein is CASSVAGEAGSYEQYF. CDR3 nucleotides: TGTGCCAGCAGCGTGGCGGGAGAGGCGGGGTCCTACGAGCAGTACTTC.

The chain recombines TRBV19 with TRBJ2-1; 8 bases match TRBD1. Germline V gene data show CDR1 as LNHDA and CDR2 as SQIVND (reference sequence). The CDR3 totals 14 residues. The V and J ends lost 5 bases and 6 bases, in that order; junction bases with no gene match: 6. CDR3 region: CASSPQDRVNEQFF. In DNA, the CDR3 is TGTGCCAGTAGTCCACAGGACAGGGTCAATGAGCAGTTCTTC.

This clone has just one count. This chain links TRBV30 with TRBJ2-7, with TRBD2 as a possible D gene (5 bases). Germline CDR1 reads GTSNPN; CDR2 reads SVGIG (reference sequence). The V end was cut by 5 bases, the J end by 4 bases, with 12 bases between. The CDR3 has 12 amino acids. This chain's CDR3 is CAWAPTRYEQYF. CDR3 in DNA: TGTGCCTGGGCCCCTACTAGGTACGAGCAGTACTTC. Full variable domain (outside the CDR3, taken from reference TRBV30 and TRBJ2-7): SQTIHQWPATLVQPVGSPLSLECTVEGTSNPNLYWYRQAAGRGLQLLFYSVGIGQISSEVPQNLSASRPQDRQFILSSKKLLLSDSGFYLCAWAPTRYEQYFGPGTRLTVT.

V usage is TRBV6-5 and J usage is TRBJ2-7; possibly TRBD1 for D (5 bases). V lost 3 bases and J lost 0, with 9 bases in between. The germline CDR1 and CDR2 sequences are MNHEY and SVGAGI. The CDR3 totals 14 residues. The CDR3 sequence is CASSYDTGSYEQYF. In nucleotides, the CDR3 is TGTGCCAGCAGTTATGACACAGGCTCCTACGAGCAGTACTTC.

This CDR3 reads CASSSEGGYEQYF. In DNA, the CDR3 is TGTGCCAGCAGTTCTGAGGGCGGCTACGAGCAGTACTTC. The rearrangement links TRBV28 to TRBJ2-7, with a weak D call TRBD2 (5 bases). The length of the CDR3 is 13 residues. Germline lookup yields CDR1 MDHEN and CDR2 SYDVKM. The V and J ends lost 4 bases and 3 bases respectively, with 10 bases between them.

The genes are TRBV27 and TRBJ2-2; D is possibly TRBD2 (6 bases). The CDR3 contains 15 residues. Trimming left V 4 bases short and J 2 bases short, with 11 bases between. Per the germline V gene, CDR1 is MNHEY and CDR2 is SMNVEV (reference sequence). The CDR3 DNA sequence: TGTGCCAGCAGTTACGGGGGTTTCAACACCGGGGAGCTGTTTTTT. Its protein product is CASSYGGFNTGELFF.

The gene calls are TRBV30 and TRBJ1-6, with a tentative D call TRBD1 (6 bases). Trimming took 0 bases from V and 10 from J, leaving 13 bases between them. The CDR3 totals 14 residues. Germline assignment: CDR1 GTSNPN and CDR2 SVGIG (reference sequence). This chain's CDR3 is CAWSVDRTQSPLHF. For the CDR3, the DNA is TGTGCCTGGAGTGTAGACAGGACTCAATCACCCCTCCACTTT.

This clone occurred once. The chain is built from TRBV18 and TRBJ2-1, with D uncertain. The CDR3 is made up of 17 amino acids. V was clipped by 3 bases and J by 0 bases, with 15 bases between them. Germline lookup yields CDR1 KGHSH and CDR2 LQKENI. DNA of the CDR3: TGTGCCAGCTCACCGTCGCAGGTGTTGAGCTCCTACAATGAGCAGTTCTTC. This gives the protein CASSPSQVLSSYNEQFF.

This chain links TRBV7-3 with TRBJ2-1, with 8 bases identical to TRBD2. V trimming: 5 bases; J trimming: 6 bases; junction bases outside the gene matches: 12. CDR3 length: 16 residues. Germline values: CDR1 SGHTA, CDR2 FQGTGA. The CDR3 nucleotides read TGTGCCAGCAGCCCAGGCCAGCGGGAGATTAGCAATGAGCAGTTCTTC. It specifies CASSPGQREISNEQFF.

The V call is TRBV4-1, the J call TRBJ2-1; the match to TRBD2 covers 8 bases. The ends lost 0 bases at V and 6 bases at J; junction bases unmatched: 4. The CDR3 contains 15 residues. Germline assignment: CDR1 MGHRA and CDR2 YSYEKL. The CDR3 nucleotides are TGCGCCAGCAGCCAAGATCTCGGGAGGGTCAATGAGCAGTTCTTC. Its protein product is CASSQDLGRVNEQFF.

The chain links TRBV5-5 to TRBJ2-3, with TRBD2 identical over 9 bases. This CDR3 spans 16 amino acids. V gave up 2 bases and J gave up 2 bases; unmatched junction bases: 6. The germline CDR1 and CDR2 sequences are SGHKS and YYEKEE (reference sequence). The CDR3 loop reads CASSFGLAKTTDTQYF. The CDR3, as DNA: TGTGCCAGCAGCTTTGGACTAGCGAAGACCACAGATACGCAGTATTTT.

CDR3: CASSLARETQYF. The CDR3 DNA reads as TGTGCCAGCAGCTTGGCCAGGGAGACCCAGTACTTC. The rearrangement joins TRBV5-6 to TRBJ2-5; the D is unclear. Trimming left V 0 bases short and J 5 bases short, with 5 bases between. Germline V gene sequence: CDR1 SGHDT, CDR2 YYEEEE. There are 12 residues in the CDR3.

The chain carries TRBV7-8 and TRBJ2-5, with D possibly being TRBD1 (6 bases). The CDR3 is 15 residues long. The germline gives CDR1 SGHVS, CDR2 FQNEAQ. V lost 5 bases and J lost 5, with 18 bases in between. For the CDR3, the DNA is TGTGCCAGCAGCCCCTTAAGGGCAGGGGTGGAGACCCAGTACTTC. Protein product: CASSPLRAGVETQYF.

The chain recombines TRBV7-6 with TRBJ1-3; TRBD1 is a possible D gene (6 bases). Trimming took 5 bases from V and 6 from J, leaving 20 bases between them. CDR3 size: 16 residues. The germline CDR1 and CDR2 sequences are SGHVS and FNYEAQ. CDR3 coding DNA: TGTGCCAGCAGCAGTCGGGCGGGGGGCAGTTTAAACACCATATATTTT. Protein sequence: CASSSRAGGSLNTIYF. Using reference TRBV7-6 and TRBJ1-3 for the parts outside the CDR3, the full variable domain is GAGVSQSPRYKVTKRGQDVALRCDPISGHVSLYWYRQALGQGPEFLTYFNYEAQQDKSGLPNDRFSAERPEGSISTLTIQRTEQRDSAMYRCASSSRAGGSLNTIYFGEGSWLTVV.

CDR3 sequence reads: CASPGQGANEQYF. The CDR3 DNA is TGTGCCAGCCCGGGACAGGGGGCAAACGAGCAGTACTTC. The chain uses TRBV2 and TRBJ2-7, with 12 bases aligning to TRBD1. V was clipped by 8 bases and J by 5 bases; unmatched bases: 4. This CDR3 region has 13 residues. Germline V gene sequence: CDR1 SNHLY, CDR2 FYNNEI.

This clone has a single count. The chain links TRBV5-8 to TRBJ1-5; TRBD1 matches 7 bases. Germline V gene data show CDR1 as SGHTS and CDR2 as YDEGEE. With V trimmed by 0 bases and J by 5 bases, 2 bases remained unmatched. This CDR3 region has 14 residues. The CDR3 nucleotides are TGTGCCAGCAGCTTGGGACAGGGATATCAGCCCCAGCATTTT. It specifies CASSLGQGYQPQHF.

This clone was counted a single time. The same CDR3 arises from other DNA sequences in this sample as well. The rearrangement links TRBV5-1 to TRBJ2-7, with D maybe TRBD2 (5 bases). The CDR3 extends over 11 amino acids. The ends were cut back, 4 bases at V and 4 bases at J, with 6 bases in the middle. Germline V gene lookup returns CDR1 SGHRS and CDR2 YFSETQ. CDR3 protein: CASSPGYEQYF. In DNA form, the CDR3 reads TGCGCCAGCAGCCCGGGGTACGAGCAGTACTTC.

CDR3 sequence (DNA): TGTGCCCTAACCCGACAGGGTTTAGGCAATCAGCCCCAGCATTTT. Its translation: CALTRQGLGNQPQHF. V and J are TRBV30 and TRBJ1-5; the match to TRBD1 covers 7 bases. This CDR3 is 15 amino acids long. Germline V CDR1 and CDR2: GTSNPN, SVGIG (reference sequence). V lost 8 bases to trimming and J lost 2 bases; unmatched junction nucleotides: 12. The full variable domain, with the rest looked up from reference TRBV30 and TRBJ1-5, is SQTIHQWPATLVQPVGSPLSLECTVEGTSNPNLYWYRQAAGRGLQLLFYSVGIGQISSEVPQNLSASRPQDRQFILSSKKLLLSDSGFYLCALTRQGLGNQPQHFGDGTRLSIL.

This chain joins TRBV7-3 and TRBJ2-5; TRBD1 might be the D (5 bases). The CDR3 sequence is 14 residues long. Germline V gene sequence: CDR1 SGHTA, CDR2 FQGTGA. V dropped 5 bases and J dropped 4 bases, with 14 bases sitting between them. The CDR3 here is CASSPQGLVETQYF. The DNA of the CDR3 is TGTGCCAGCAGCCCGCAGGGTTTGGTAGAGACCCAGTACTTC.

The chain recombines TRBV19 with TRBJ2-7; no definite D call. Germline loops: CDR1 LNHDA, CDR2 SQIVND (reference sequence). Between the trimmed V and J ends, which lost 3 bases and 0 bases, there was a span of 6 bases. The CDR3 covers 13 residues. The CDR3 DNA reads TGTGCCAGTAGTATGAGTCTCTCCTACGAGCAGTACTTC. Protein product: CASSMSLSYEQYF.

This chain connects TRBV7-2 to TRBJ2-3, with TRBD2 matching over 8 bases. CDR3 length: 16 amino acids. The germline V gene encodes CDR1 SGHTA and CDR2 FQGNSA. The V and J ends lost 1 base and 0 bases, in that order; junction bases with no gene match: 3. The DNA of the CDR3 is TGTGCCAGCAGCTTAGAGGCGGGAGGCAGCACAGATACGCAGTATTTT. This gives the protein CASSLEAGGSTDTQYF.

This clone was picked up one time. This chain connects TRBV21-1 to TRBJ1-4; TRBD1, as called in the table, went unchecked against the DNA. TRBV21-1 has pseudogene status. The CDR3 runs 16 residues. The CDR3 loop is CASSKAEGQVGEKLFF. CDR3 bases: TGTGCCAGCAGCAAAGCGGAGGGACAGGTGGGTGAAAAACTGTTTTTT.

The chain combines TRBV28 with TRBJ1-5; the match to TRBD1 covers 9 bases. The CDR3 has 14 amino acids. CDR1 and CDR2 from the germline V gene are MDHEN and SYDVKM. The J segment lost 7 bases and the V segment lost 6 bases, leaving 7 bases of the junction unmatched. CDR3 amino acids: CASSSGQGRQPQHF. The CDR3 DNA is TGTGCCAGCAGCTCGGGACAGGGAAGACAGCCCCAGCATTTT.

This CDR3 is CASSPGQGDYEQYF. The CDR3, as DNA: TGTGCCAGCAGCCCCGGACAGGGAGACTACGAGCAGTACTTC. This sequence joins TRBV9 and TRBJ2-7; 8 bases align to TRBD1. Germline V gene lookup returns CDR1 SGDLS and CDR2 YYNGEE. V was clipped by 4 bases and J by 3 bases; unmatched bases: 6. The CDR3 sequence is 14 residues long.

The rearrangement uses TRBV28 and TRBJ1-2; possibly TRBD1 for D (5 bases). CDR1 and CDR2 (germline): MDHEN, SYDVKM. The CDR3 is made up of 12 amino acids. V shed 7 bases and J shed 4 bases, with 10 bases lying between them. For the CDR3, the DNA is TGTGCCAGCAAAAGCAGGGTCTATGGCTACACCTTC. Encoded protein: CASKSRVYGYTF.

The CDR3 here is CASTRAGNYTF. In DNA, the CDR3 is TGTGCCAGCACCAGGGCCGGTAACTACACCTTC. J is TRBJ1-2 and V is TRBV4-2; TRBD1 might be the D (5 bases). The CDR3 spans 11 residues. Trimming left V 7 bases short and J 10 bases short, with 13 bases between. Germline values: CDR1 LGHNA, CDR2 YNFKEQ.

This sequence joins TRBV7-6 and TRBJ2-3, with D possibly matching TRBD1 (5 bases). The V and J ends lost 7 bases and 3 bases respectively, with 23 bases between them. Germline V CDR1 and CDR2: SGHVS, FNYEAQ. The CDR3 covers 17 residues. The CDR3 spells CASTFSLGLDFTDTQYF. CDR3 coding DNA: TGTGCCAGCACCTTTTCTCTGGGGCTAGATTTTACAGATACGCAGTATTTT.

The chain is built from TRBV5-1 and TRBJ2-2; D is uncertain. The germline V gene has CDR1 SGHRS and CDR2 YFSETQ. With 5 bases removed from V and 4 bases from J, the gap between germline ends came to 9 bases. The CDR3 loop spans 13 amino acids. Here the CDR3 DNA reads TGCGCCAGCAGTGCGATCGGCACCGGGGAGCTGTTTTTT. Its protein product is CASSAIGTGELFF.

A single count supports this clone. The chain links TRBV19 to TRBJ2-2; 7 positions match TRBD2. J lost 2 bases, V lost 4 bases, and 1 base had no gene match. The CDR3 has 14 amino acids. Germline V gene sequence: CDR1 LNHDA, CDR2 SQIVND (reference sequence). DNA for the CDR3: TGTGCCAGTAGTAGCGGGAGAAACACCGGGGAGCTGTTTTTT. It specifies CASSSGRNTGELFF.

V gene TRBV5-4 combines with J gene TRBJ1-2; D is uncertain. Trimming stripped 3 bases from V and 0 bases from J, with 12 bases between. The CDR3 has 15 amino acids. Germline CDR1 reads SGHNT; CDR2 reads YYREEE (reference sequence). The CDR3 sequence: CASSSWALANYGYTF. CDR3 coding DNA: TGTGCCAGCAGCTCCTGGGCCTTAGCTAACTATGGCTACACCTTC.